This T cell receptor (beta chain) comes out of a study of identical twins. This clonotype was recorded at least ten times. TCRdb ran MiXCR on the 5' RACE reads and lists one entry per CDR3 protein. Here the sample spans approximately 150,000 distinct CDR3 sequences, roughly 3.2% being singletons. Germline V lookup: CDR1 SQVTM, CDR2 ANQGSEA. The CDR3 is 14 residues long. V dropped 4 bases and J dropped 0 bases, with 11 bases sitting between them. Sequences were obtained from memory T cells sorted from blood. The chain is built from TRBV29-1 and TRBJ2-3; D ambiguous. The TCR was taken from a man aged 18 to 30 in good health. The CDR3 nucleotides read TGCAGCGTTGGTGCAGCGTATAGCACAGATACGCAGTATTTT. It specifies CSVGAAYSTDTQYF.